This T cell receptor beta chain comes out of a study of T cell repertoires in cytomegalovirus infection. At the level of the study: CMV infection and matching HLA type were both indicated by public TCR beta signatures.

TCRdb reprocessed the reads with MiXCR, giving one entry per CDR3 protein. The table lists roughly 120,000 distinct CDR3 sequences, around 30% of them singletons. On this clonotype itself: Its antigen is as yet unknown.

CDR1 is MNHEY and CDR2 is SVGAGI in the germline V gene. The CDR3 runs 15 residues. Trimming took 3 bases from V and 0 from J, leaving 6 bases between them. Findings and caveats of the study: Summed public TCR beta family frequency identified CMV carriers bearing the relevant HLA. What dominated the ex vivo response were HLA-C-restricted CMV-specific TCR beta clonotypes.

This chain uses TRBV6-5 with TRBJ1-6, with D uncertain. This TCR derives from a human donor in good health (CMV status not recorded). Some clones in this sample may be carry-over from other donors' samples. The sample in question was CD8+ T cells from cultured PBMCs, obtained from culture after CMV antigen stimulation. CDR3 sequence: CASSYQSSYNSPLHF. For the CDR3, the DNA is TGTGCCAGCAGTTATCAGAGCTCCTATAATTCACCCCTCCACTTT.